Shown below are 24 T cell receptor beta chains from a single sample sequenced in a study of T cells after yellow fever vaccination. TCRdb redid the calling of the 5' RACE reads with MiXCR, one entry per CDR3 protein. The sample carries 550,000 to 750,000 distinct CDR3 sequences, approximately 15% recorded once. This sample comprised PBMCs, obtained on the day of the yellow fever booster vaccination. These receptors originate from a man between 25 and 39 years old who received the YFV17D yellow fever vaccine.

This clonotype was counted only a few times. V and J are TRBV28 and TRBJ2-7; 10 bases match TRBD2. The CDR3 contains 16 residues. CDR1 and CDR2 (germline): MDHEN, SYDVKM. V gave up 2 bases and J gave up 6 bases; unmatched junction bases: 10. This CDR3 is CASSLASGSLFVEQYF. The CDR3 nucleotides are TGTGCCAGCAGTTTAGCTAGCGGGAGTTTATTTGTCGAGCAGTACTTC.

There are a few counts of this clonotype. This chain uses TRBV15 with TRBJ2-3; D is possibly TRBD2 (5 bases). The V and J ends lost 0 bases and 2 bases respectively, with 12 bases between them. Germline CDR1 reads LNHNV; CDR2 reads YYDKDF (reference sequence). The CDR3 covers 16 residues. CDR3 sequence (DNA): TGTGCCACCAGCAGAGATAGGATCGGGGACACAGATACGCAGTATTTT. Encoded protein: CATSRDRIGDTDTQYF.

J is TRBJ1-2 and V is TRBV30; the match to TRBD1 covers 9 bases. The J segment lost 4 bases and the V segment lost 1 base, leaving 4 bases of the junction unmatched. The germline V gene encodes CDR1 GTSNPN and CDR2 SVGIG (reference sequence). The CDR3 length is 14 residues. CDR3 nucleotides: TGTGCCTGGAGTGGGGGACAGGGAGCCTATGGCTACACCTTC. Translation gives CAWSGGQGAYGYTF. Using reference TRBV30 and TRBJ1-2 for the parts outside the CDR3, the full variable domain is SQTIHQWPATLVQPVGSPLSLECTVEGTSNPNLYWYRQAAGRGLQLLFYSVGIGQISSEVPQNLSASRPQDRQFILSSKKLLLSDSGFYLCAWSGGQGAYGYTFGSGTRLTVV.

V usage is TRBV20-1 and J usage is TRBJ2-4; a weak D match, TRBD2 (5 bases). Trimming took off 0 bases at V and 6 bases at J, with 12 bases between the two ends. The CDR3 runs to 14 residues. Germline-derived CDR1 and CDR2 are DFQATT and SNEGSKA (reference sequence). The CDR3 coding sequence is TGCAGTGCTAGAGATCGCCCCAGCGGAAACATTCAGTACTTC. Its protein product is CSARDRPSGNIQYF.

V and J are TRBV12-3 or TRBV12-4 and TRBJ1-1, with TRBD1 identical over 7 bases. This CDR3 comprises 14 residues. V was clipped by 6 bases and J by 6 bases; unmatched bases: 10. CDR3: CASSHGQEGSEAFF. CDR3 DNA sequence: TGTGCCAGCAGCCATGGACAGGAGGGGTCTGAAGCTTTCTTT.

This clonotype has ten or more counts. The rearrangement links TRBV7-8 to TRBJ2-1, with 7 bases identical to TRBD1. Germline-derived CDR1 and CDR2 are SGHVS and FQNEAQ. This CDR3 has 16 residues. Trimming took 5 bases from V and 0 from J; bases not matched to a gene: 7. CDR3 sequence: CASSTGVPSSYNEQFF. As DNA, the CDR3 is TGTGCCAGCAGCACAGGGGTCCCGAGCTCCTACAATGAGCAGTTCTTC.

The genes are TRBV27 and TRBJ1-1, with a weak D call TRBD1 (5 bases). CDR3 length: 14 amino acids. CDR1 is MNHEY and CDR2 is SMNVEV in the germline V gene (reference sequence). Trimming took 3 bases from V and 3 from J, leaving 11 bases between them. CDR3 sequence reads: CASSFILGDTEAFF. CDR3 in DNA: TGTGCCAGCAGTTTTATTCTGGGGGACACTGAAGCTTTCTTT.

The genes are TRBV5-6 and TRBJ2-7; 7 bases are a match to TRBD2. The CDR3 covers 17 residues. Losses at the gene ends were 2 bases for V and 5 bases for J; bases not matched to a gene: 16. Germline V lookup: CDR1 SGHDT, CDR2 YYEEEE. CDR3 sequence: CASSLALGGGGVHEQYF. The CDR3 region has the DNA TGTGCCAGCAGCTTAGCTCTCGGCGGTGGGGGGGTCCACGAGCAGTACTTC.

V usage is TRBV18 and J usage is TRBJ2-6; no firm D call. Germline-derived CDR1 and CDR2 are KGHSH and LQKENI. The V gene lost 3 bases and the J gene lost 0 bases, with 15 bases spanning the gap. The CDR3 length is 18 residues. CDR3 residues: CASSPQWMAASGANVLTF. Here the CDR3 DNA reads TGTGCCAGCTCACCTCAATGGATGGCGGCCTCTGGGGCCAACGTCCTGACTTTC.

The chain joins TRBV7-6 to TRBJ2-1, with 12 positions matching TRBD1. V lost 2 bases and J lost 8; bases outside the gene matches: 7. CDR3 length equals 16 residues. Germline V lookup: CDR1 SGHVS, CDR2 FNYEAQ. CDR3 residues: CASSLRDRGLADEQFF. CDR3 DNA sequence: TGTGCCAGCAGCTTACGGGACAGGGGGCTTGCGGATGAGCAGTTCTTC.

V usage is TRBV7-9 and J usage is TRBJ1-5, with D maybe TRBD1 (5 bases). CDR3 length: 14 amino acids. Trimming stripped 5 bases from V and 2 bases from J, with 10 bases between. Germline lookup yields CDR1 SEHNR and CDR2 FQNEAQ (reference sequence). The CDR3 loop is CASSPQGRNQPQHF. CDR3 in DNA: TGTGCCAGCAGCCCCCAGGGACGCAATCAGCCCCAGCATTTT.

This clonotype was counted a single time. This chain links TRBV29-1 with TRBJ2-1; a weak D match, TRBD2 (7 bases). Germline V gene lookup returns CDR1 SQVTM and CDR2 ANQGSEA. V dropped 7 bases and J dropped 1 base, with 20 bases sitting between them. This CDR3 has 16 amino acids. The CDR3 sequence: CSARVPRGPSYNEQFF. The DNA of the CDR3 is TGCAGCGCTAGGGTTCCGCGGGGGCCATCCTACAATGAGCAGTTCTTC.

The CDR3 region is CASSLAEGGEKLFF. The CDR3 coding sequence is TGTGCCAGCAGCTTAGCGGAAGGGGGTGAAAAACTGTTTTTT. This chain joins TRBV7-9 and TRBJ1-4; the D gene is possibly TRBD1 (6 bases). Germline lookup yields CDR1 SEHNR and CDR2 FQNEAQ (reference sequence). V dropped 0 bases and J dropped 7 bases, with 9 bases sitting between them. CDR3 length: 14 amino acids.

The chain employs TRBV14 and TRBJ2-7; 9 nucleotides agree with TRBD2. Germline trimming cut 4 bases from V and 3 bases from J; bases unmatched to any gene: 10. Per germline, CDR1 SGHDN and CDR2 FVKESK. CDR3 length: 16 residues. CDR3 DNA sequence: TGTGCCAGCAGCCCCGGGACTAGCTCCTCTATCTACGAGCAGTACTTC. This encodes CASSPGTSSSIYEQYF.

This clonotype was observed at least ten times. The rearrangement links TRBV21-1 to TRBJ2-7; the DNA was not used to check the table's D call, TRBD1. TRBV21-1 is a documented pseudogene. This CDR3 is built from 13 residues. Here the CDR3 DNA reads TGTGCCAGCCCGATACAGGGTTCCTACGAGCAGTACTTC. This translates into CASPIQGSYEQYF.

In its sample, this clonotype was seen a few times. CDR3 amino acids: CASSPPIAGNIQYF. The CDR3 DNA is TGTGCCAGCAGCCCTCCAATAGCCGGCAACATTCAGTACTTC. The chain links TRBV25-1 to TRBJ2-4; D uncertain. The germline V and J ends were trimmed by 6 bases and 7 bases, with 16 bases remaining between them. The germline gives CDR1 MGHDK, CDR2 SYGVNS. There are 14 residues in the CDR3.

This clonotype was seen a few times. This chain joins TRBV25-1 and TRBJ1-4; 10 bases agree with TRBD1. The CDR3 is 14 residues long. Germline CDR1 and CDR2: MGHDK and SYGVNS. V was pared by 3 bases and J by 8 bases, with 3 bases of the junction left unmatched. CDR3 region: CASSDRTGGEKLFF. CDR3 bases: TGTGCCAGCAGTGACCGGACAGGGGGGGAAAAACTGTTTTTT.

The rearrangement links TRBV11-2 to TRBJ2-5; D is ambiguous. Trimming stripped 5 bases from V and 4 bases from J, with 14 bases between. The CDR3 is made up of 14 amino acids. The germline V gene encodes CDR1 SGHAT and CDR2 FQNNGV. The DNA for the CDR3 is TGTGCCAGCAGCCGCGACTTGTACCGAGAGACCCAGTACTTC. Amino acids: CASSRDLYRETQYF. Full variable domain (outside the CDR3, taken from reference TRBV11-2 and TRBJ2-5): EAGVAQSPRYKIIEKRQSVAFWCNPISGHATLYWYQQILGQGPKLLIQFQNNGVVDDSQLPKDRFSAERLKGVDSTLKIQPAKLEDSAVYLCASSRDLYRETQYFGPGTRLLVL.

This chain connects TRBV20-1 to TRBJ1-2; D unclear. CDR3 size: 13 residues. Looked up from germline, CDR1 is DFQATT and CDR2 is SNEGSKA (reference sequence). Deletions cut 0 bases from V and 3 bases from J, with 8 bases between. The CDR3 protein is CSARDGWDYGYTF. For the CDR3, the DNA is TGCAGTGCTAGAGATGGCTGGGACTATGGCTACACCTTC.

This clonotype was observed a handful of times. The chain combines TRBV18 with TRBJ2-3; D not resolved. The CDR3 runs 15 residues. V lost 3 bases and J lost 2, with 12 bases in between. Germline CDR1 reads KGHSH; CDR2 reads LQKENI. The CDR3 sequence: CASSPSDWVTDTQYF. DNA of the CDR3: TGTGCCAGCTCACCCTCAGACTGGGTCACAGATACGCAGTATTTT.

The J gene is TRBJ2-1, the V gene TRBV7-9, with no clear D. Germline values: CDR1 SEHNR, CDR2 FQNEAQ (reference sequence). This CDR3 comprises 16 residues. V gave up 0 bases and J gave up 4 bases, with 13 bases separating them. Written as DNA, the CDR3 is TGTGCCAGCAGCTTAGCGGGCCCGTCCCTTTACAATGAGCAGTTCTTC. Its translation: CASSLAGPSLYNEQFF.

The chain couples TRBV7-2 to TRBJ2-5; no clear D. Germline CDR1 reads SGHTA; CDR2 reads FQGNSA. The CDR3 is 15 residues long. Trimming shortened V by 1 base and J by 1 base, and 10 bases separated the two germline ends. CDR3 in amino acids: CASSLEVGIQETQYF. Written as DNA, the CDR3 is TGTGCCAGCAGCTTAGAGGTCGGAATCCAAGAGACCCAGTACTTC.

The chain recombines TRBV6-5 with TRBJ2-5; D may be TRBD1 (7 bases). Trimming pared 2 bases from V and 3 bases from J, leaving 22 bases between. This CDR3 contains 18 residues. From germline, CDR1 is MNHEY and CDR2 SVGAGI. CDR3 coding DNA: TGTGCCAGCAGTTACCGACGCTCGGTGGAGGGGACAGAAGAGACCCAGTACTTC. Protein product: CASSYRRSVEGTEETQYF.

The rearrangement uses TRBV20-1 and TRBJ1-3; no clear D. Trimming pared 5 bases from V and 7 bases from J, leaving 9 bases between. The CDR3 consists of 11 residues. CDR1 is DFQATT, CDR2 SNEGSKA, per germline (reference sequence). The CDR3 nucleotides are TGCAGTGCTTTACTGGAGAACACCATATATTTT. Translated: CSALLENTIYF.